Below, 21 T cell receptor beta chains from the same sample are listed, as sequenced in a study of radiotherapy plus CTLA-4 blockade in lung cancer. The method was immunoSEQ multiplex PCR; TCRdb's version includes in-frame clones alone and lacks a portion of them. This table has 90,000 to 150,000 clones, roughly 74% appearing once. Source: peripheral blood, taken from a patient treated with radiotherapy plus ipilimumab. All receptors derive from a human donor with non-small cell lung cancer who had a partial response to radiotherapy plus ipilimumab.

The rearrangement uses TRBV6-1 and TRBJ1-2; weak D call: TRBD1 (6 bases). Germline assignment: CDR1 MNHNS and CDR2 SASEGT. The length of the CDR3 is 15 residues. Trimming left V 1 base short and J 10 bases short, with 19 bases between. CDR3 in DNA: TGTGCCAGCAGTGAAGGAAGCGGGGGGCGGCAGGCCTACACCTTC. Translation gives CASSEGSGGRQAYTF.

The genes are TRBV6-1 and TRBJ1-1; possibly TRBD1 for D (5 bases). Deletions cut 7 bases from V and 1 base from J, with 16 bases between. Looked up from germline, CDR1 is MNHNS and CDR2 is SASEGT. This CDR3 is 15 amino acids long. The CDR3 loop reads CASTLSGGTNTEAFF. The CDR3 DNA reads TGTGCCAGCACCCTAAGTGGGGGGACGAACACTGAAGCTTTCTTT.

The chain recombines TRBV5-1 with TRBJ1-5; 7 bases line up with TRBD1. The CDR3 is made up of 16 amino acids. The germline V gene encodes CDR1 SGHRS and CDR2 YFSETQ. V shed 3 bases and J 0 bases; nucleotides not matched to a gene: 6. The CDR3 sequence is CASSWGTVDSNQPQHF. In DNA, the CDR3 is TGCGCCAGCAGCTGGGGGACAGTAGATAGCAATCAGCCCCAGCATTTT.

The chain uses TRBV30 and TRBJ1-3; D unclear. The germline V gene encodes CDR1 GTSNPN and CDR2 SVGIG (reference sequence). V lost 0 bases to trimming and J lost 0 bases, with 12 bases between them. The CDR3 is made up of 16 amino acids. The CDR3 region is CAWSVRGRYSGNTIYF. The CDR3 DNA sequence: TGTGCCTGGAGTGTACGTGGCAGGTACTCTGGAAACACCATATATTTT.

This chain uses TRBV7-9 with TRBJ1-2, with 12 bases identical to TRBD1. J was trimmed by 8 bases and V by 5 bases; bases with no gene match: 9. Germline V gene sequence: CDR1 SEHNR, CDR2 FQNEAQ (reference sequence). This CDR3 comprises 15 residues. CDR3 protein: CASSPSGTGGLGYTF. The CDR3 nucleotides read TGTGCCAGCAGCCCTTCCGGGACAGGGGGCCTCGGCTACACCTTC.

The V gene is TRBV28, the J gene TRBJ2-7, with D possibly TRBD2 on 5 matching bases. The germline V gene encodes CDR1 MDHEN and CDR2 SYDVKM. The CDR3 has 15 residues. The V gene lost 3 bases and the J gene lost 4 bases, with 16 bases spanning the gap. CDR3 DNA: TGTGCCAGCAGTTTCCCGGACTCGGTGAGTTACGAGCAGTACTTC. It codes for CASSFPDSVSYEQYF.

The chain carries TRBV27 and TRBJ1-6; D might be TRBD1 (5 bases). Trimming left V 0 bases short and J 8 bases short, with 11 bases between. The CDR3 consists of 15 residues. CDR1 is MNHEY, CDR2 SMNVEV, per germline (reference sequence). CDR3 amino acids: CASSLSSGSYSPLHF. The CDR3 coding sequence is TGTGCCAGCAGTTTATCGTCAGGGTCCTATTCACCCCTCCACTTT.

This chain uses TRBV21-1 with TRBJ1-1; the D segment call TRBD1 is taken from the table without a DNA check. TRBV21-1 is a known pseudogene. The CDR3 is 16 residues long. The CDR3 coding sequence is TGTGCCAGCAGCAAAACGAGGACAGGATTGAACACTGAAGCTTTCTTT. This translates into CASSKTRTGLNTEAFF.

The CDR3 coding sequence is TGTGCTAGTGGTTTGGACAGGAGCTCCTACAATGAGCAGTTCTTC. The encoded protein is CASGLDRSSYNEQFF. The V call is TRBV12-5, the J call TRBJ2-1, with a weak D call TRBD1 (5 bases). The V gene lost 1 base and the J gene lost 0 bases, with 7 bases spanning the gap. Germline loops: CDR1 LGHNT, CDR2 FRNRAP. The CDR3 runs 15 residues.

The chain couples TRBV6-5 to TRBJ2-2; 9 nucleotides match TRBD1. The length of the CDR3 is 15 residues. Trimming removed 7 bases from V and 4 bases from J; junction bases left unmatched: 7. The germline V gene encodes CDR1 MNHEY and CDR2 SVGAGI. CDR3 residues: CASIAQGALTGELFF. The DNA for the CDR3 is TGTGCCAGCATTGCACAGGGGGCGCTCACCGGGGAGCTGTTTTTT.

The CDR3 region has the DNA TGTGCCAGCAGAAAAGGGACAGACATGAACACTGAAGCTTTCTTT. Amino acid sequence: CASRKGTDMNTEAFF. The chain uses TRBV5-6 and TRBJ1-1; the match to TRBD1 covers 7 bases. Trimming at V came to 5 bases and at J to 0 bases, leaving 7 bases not matched to a gene. This CDR3 spans 15 amino acids. Germline V lookup: CDR1 SGHDT, CDR2 YYEEEE.

The V gene is TRBV5-5, the J gene TRBJ1-1, with TRBD1 matching over 9 bases. This CDR3 comprises 14 residues. V dropped 3 bases and J dropped 7; count of bases not matched to a gene: 7. Per germline, CDR1 SGHKS and CDR2 YYEKEE (reference sequence). CDR3 nucleotides: TGTGCCAGCAGCTACCGGGACAGGGTCAATGAAGCTTTCTTT. This codes for CASSYRDRVNEAFF.

This clone was seen only once. The chain links TRBV6-1 to TRBJ2-5; possibly TRBD1 for D (5 bases). The J call is uncertain, as TRBJ2-7 better fits the DNA end. The germline V gene has CDR1 MNHNS and CDR2 SASEGT. The CDR3 is 13 amino acids. CDR3 DNA sequence: TGTGCCAGCAGTATTACCAGGGCCTACGAGCAGTACTTC. This codes for CASSITRAYEQYF.

J is TRBJ1-5 and V is TRBV5-5; D perhaps matches TRBD1 (6 bases). CDR1 and CDR2 (germline): SGHKS, YYEKEE (reference sequence). The ends were cut back, 4 bases at V and 0 bases at J, with 11 bases in the middle. The CDR3 has 15 amino acids. The CDR3 loop is CASSKDSTSNQPQHF. CDR3 bases: TGTGCCAGCAGCAAGGACAGTACTAGCAATCAGCCCCAGCATTTT.

The chain carries TRBV5-4 and TRBJ2-7, with D perhaps TRBD2 (5 bases). The CDR3 has 12 amino acids. Germline V gives CDR1 SGHNT, CDR2 YYREEE (reference sequence). V dropped 0 bases and J dropped 6 bases, with 7 bases sitting between them. This chain's CDR3 is CASSLAAAEQYF. The DNA of the CDR3 is TGTGCCAGCAGCTTGGCAGCGGCCGAGCAGTACTTC.

The chain carries TRBV9 and TRBJ2-1; 9 bases map to TRBD2. This CDR3 region has 16 residues. V was pared by 0 bases and J by 4 bases, with 5 bases of the junction left unmatched. Per germline, CDR1 SGDLS and CDR2 YYNGEE. The CDR3 DNA reads TGTGCCAGCAGCGTAGGCGTGACTAGCGGATACAATGAGCAGTTCTTC. Protein sequence: CASSVGVTSGYNEQFF.

This clone was seen more than once but under ten times. The V and J genes are TRBV7-9 and TRBJ2-5, with TRBD1 identical over 7 bases. With V trimmed by 4 bases and J by 5 bases, 4 bases remained unmatched. The CDR3 runs 13 residues. Germline V gene sequence: CDR1 SEHNR, CDR2 FQNEAQ (reference sequence). For the CDR3, the DNA is TGTGCCAGCAGCTATACAGGGGCGGAGACCCAGTACTTC. This encodes CASSYTGAETQYF. Filled out from reference TRBV7-9 and TRBJ2-5, the complete variable domain reads DTGVSQNPRHKITKRGQNVTFRCDPISEHNRLYWYRQTLGQGPEFLTYFQNEAQLEKSRLLSDRFSAERPKGSFSTLEIQRTEQGDSAMYLCASSYTGAETQYFGPGTRLLVL.

The chain links TRBV28 to TRBJ2-1, with 7 bases matching TRBD1. Losses at the gene ends were 5 bases for V and 6 bases for J; bases not matched to a gene: 16. Germline-derived CDR1 and CDR2 are MDHEN and SYDVKM. This CDR3 is 17 amino acids long. CDR3 sequence: CASSPGGTGTVVNEQFF. The CDR3 DNA is TGTGCCAGCAGTCCAGGGGGTACAGGCACTGTCGTCAATGAGCAGTTCTTC.

This sequence joins TRBV7-2 and TRBJ2-5; perhaps TRBD1 as D (5 bases). CDR3 length equals 15 residues. Germline-derived CDR1 and CDR2 are SGHTA and FQGNSA. V was cut by 5 bases and J by 3 bases, with 16 bases left in between. The CDR3 reads CASSQGVLGKETQYF. The CDR3 nucleotides are TGTGCCAGCAGCCAAGGGGTTTTAGGCAAAGAGACCCAGTACTTC.

This clone was counted only a few times. This rearrangement joins TRBV4-2 to TRBJ1-2; 7 nucleotides agree with TRBD1. Germline loops: CDR1 LGHNA, CDR2 YNFKEQ. The V segment lost 4 bases and the J segment 4 bases; nucleotides outside the gene matches: 9. CDR3 length equals 15 residues. CDR3 DNA sequence: TGTGCCAGCAGCCTCGAACAGGGGAGAGGCTATGGCTACACCTTC. Translation: CASSLEQGRGYGYTF.

The chain carries TRBV9 and TRBJ1-2; 9 bases are shared with TRBD1. The CDR3 runs to 17 residues. J was trimmed by 2 bases and V by 0 bases; bases with no gene match: 8. In germline, CDR1 is SGDLS, CDR2 YYNGEE. The CDR3 protein is CASSVVGQGIRNYGYTF. The CDR3 nucleotides are TGTGCCAGCAGCGTAGTAGGACAGGGGATTCGAAACTATGGCTACACCTTC.